Listed below are T cell receptor beta chains from one sample, sequenced in a study of T cell repertoires in cytomegalovirus infection. Via MiXCR, TCRdb re-called the reads, giving one row per CDR3 protein. The sample includes around 430,000 distinct CDR3 sequences, about 42% of them seen just once. Their antigens remain unidentified. Specimen: cultured PBMCs, collected from culture after CMV antigen stimulation. These TCRs come from a human donor in good health (CMV status not recorded). Some clones in this sample may be carry-over from other donors' samples. The CDR3 runs from the conserved cysteine through the conserved F or W. The order of the fields is D gene, clone size, J gene, V gene, CDR3 DNA, CDR3 protein. A D gene is named only where the DNA matches it firmly. Clone size is stated in some rows and not others, as once, few, many or a class when expanded.

D: .; size: .; J: TRBJ1-1; V: TRBV6-5; DNA: TGTGCCAGCAGTTCGCCACTTTACACTGAAGCTTTCTTT; CDR3: CASSSPLYTEAFF
D: .; size: few; J: TRBJ1-2; V: TRBV27; DNA: TGTGCCAGCAGGTCCTTCCTTCGCTATGGCTACACCTTC; CDR3: CASRSFLRYGYTF
D: .; size: .; J: TRBJ2-3; V: TRBV7-2; DNA: TGTGCCAGCAGCTTAGAGTGGCATGGGGATACGCAGTATTTT; CDR3: CASSLEWHGDTQYF
D: .; size: .; J: TRBJ2-7; V: TRBV6-2/TRBV6-3; DNA: TGTGCCAGCAGTACTTTAAGCGTAATCTACGAGCAGTACTTC; CDR3: CASSTLSVIYEQYF
D: .; size: .; J: TRBJ1-5; V: TRBV18; DNA: TGTGCCAGCTCGGAACAGGGTTTGGATCAGCCCCAGCATTTT; CDR3: CASSEQGLDQPQHF
D: TRBD2; size: .; J: TRBJ2-2; V: TRBV2; DNA: TGTGCCAGCGAGACTAGCGAAACGAACACCGGGGAGCTGTTTTTT; CDR3: CASETSETNTGELFF
D: TRBD2; size: .; J: TRBJ2-1; V: TRBV4-1; DNA: TGCGCCAGCAGCCAAGAGGCTAGCGGGGGGGCGGGTGAGCAGTTCTTC; CDR3: CASSQEASGGAGEQFF
D: .; size: few; J: TRBJ2-5; V: TRBV12-3/TRBV12-4; DNA: TGTGCCAGCAGTTATTATAAGATCCGGGAGACCCAGTACTTC; CDR3: CASSYYKIRETQYF
D: .; size: .; J: TRBJ2-7; V: TRBV4-3; DNA: TGCGCCAGCAGCCCCCCTGGTCCGTACTTC; CDR3: CASSPPGPYF
D: .; size: few; J: TRBJ1-6; V: TRBV4-1; DNA: TGCGCCAGCAGCCAAGAGATCTTATCACCCCTCCACTTT; CDR3: CASSQEILSPLHF
D: TRBD1; size: many; J: TRBJ1-1; V: TRBV7-2; DNA: TGTGCCAGCAGCTTCCTTTACAGGGGGCGACCTGAAGCTTTCTTT; CDR3: CASSFLYRGRPEAFF
D: .; size: few; J: TRBJ1-2; V: TRBV2; DNA: TGTGCCAGCAGTGATGCTGCAGAATATGGCTACACCTTC; CDR3: CASSDAAEYGYTF